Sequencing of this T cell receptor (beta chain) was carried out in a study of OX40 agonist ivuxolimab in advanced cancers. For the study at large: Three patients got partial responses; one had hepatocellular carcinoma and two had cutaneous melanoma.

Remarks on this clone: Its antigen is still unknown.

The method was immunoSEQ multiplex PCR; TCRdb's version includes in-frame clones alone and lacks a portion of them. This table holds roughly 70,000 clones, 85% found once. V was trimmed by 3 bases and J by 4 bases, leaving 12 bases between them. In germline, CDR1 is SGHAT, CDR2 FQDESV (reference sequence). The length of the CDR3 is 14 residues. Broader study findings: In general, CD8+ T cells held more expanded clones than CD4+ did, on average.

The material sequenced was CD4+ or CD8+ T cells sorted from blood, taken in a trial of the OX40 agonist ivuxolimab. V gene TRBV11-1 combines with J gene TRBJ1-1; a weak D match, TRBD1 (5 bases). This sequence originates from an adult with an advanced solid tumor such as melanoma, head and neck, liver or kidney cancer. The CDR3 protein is CASSFATGRTEAFF. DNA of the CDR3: TGTGCCAGCAGCTTTGCTACAGGACGCACTGAAGCTTTCTTT.